This TCR beta chain was documented in a study of molecular identifiers for immune sequencing clone quantification. Germline V lookup: CDR1 SGHKS, CDR2 YYEKEE (reference sequence). This CDR3 is 14 amino acids long. Unmatched junction bases numbered 6, after V lost 4 bases and J lost 2 bases. This clonotype was observed many times. Methods described previously were used for bulk TCR libraries, and listed TCR primers were applied. One entry per CDR3 protein results from TCRdb running MiXCR on the PCR reads. The sample holds around 470,000 distinct CDR3 sequences, less than 30% seen once. The sequencing sample was made of naive CD8+ T cells from blood, with Jurkat cell RNA spiked in. Subset described: FACS-sorted CD8+CD4-CCR7+CD45RA+ naive T cells. This sequence was found in a human donor in good health. Some libraries in this study had Jurkat cell RNA spiked in. The chain combines TRBV5-5 with TRBJ2-7; 7 nucleotides match TRBD2. CDR3 coding DNA: TGTGCCAGCAGCCCGACACTAGCGACCTACGAGCAGTACTTC. This sequence encodes CASSPTLATYEQYF. Full variable domain (missing parts from reference TRBV5-5 and TRBJ2-7): DAGVTQSPTHLIKTRGQQVTLRCSPISGHKSVSWYQQVLGQGPQFIFQYYEKEERGRGNFPDRFSARQFPNYSSELNVNALLLGDSALYLCASSPTLATYEQYFGPGTRLTVT.